This TCR beta chain was found in a study of somatic mutations in cytotoxic T cells in rheumatoid arthritis. Study-wide points: Each of about an eighth of the 65 patients had a largest CD8+ clone that made up more than 20% of CD8+ cells.

There are 14 residues in the CDR3. Trimming took 4 bases from V and 5 from J; bases not matched to a gene: 2. The germline V gene has CDR1 MNHNS and CDR2 SASEGT. This clone has a handful of counts. The antigen remains undetermined. Data came from immunoSEQ multiplex PCR; TCRdb stores just in-frame clones and leaves some out. Among roughly 10,000 clones listed, around 81% were seen once. This receptor was obtained from a woman in her forties or fifties in good health. Sample: CD8+ T cells sorted from blood. The J gene is TRBJ1-4, the V gene TRBV6-1; 9 nucleotides match TRBD1. DNA of the CDR3: TGTGCCAGCAGTGTTGGGACAGGGAATGAAAAACTGTTTTTT. This translates into CASSVGTGNEKLFF.